The rows below give T cell receptor beta chains drawn from one sample of a study of blood T cells in healthy people across ages. Each CDR3 protein gets one entry after TCRdb re-called the 5' RACE reads with MiXCR. The repertoire includes roughly 700,000 distinct CDR3 sequences, 49% of them detected once, and around a third sits in the top ten. Material: blood. The receptors originated from a woman aged 55-75 years in good health. CDR3s include the opening cysteine and the closing phenylalanine or tryptophan. The order of the fields is J gene, V gene, CDR3 protein.

j_gene: TRBJ2-3
v_gene: TRBV20-1
CDR3aa: CSARRGTGGTDTQYF

j_gene: TRBJ1-1
v_gene: TRBV6-5
CDR3aa: CASSTRQGTEAFF

j_gene: TRBJ2-5
v_gene: TRBV7-2
CDR3aa: CASSQTGRETQYF

j_gene: TRBJ2-5
v_gene: TRBV10-3
CDR3aa: CAIGDSQETQYF

j_gene: TRBJ2-1
v_gene: TRBV9
CDR3aa: CASSALPNAGGPILGNEQFF

j_gene: TRBJ2-1
v_gene: TRBV4-1
CDR3aa: CASSQVVAGRGREQFF

j_gene: TRBJ2-7
v_gene: TRBV15
CDR3aa: CATSLQLAGGGYEQYF

j_gene: TRBJ1-1
v_gene: TRBV7-9
CDR3aa: CASSYQTATNTEAFF

j_gene: TRBJ2-1
v_gene: TRBV24-1
CDR3aa: CATSDGTGIKQFF

j_gene: -
v_gene: TRBV4-3
CDR3aa: CASSQASGTSGGYEQYF

j_gene: TRBJ2-7
v_gene: TRBV7-2
CDR3aa: CASKYLAGGVRQYF

j_gene: TRBJ1-6
v_gene: TRBV21-1
CDR3aa: CASSNWRRLQYSPLHF

j_gene: TRBJ2-3
v_gene: TRBV4-3
CDR3aa: CASSHGGEDTQYF

j_gene: TRBJ1-1
v_gene: TRBV3-1
CDR3aa: CASSQDGVNTEAFF

j_gene: TRBJ2-7
v_gene: TRBV20-1
CDR3aa: CSARINAGTGGYEQYF

j_gene: TRBJ1-4
v_gene: TRBV4-3
CDR3aa: CASSQDPQGREKLFF

j_gene: TRBJ1-6
v_gene: TRBV6-5
CDR3aa: CASSYSRLQGTDSPLHF

j_gene: -
v_gene: TRBV20-1
CDR3aa: CSATLAESSEQYF

j_gene: TRBJ2-2
v_gene: TRBV7-2
CDR3aa: CASSPAGTSAAGELFF

j_gene: TRBJ2-7
v_gene: TRBV2
CDR3aa: CASRTGKIYEQYF

j_gene: TRBJ2-1
v_gene: TRBV5-5
CDR3aa: CASSLEGVRNEQFF

j_gene: TRBJ2-1
v_gene: TRBV6-2/TRBV6-3
CDR3aa: CASSYFHEQFF

j_gene: TRBJ1-5
v_gene: TRBV2
CDR3aa: CASSDQGQGQPQHF

j_gene: TRBJ2-3
v_gene: TRBV14
CDR3aa: CASSALRGGAPTDTQYF